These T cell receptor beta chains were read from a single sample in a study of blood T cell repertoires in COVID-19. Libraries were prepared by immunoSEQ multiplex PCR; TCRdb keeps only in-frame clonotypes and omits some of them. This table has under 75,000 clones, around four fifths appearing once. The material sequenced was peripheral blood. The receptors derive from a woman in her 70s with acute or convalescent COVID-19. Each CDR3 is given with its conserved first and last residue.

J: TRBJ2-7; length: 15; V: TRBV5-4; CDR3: CASSLASGGTYEQYF
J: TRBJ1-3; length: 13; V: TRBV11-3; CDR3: CASSSSQGNTIYF
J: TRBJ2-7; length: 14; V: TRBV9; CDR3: CASSASGGAYEQYF
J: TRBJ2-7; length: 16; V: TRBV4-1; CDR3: CASSRSGGTGRVEQYF
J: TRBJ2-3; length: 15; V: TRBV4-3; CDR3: CASSQERGQSDTQYF
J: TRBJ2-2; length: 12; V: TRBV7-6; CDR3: CASSDLEGELFF
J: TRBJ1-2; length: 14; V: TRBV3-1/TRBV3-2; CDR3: CASSQGTGKKGYTF
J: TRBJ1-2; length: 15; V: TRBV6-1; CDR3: CASSEALTGGYGYTF
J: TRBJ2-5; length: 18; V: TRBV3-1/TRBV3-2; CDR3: CASSLTSGGSATERAQYF
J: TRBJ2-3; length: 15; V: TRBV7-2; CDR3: CASSLGARNTDTQYF
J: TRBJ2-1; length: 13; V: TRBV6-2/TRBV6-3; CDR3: CASRPTGYNEQFF
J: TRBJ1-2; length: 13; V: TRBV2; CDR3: CASSATGNYGYTF
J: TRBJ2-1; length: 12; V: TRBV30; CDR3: CAWSRAEYEQFF
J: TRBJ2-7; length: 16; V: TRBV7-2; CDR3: CASSLHSGGLSYEQYF
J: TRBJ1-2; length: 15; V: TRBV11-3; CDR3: CASSPGTGGRDGYTF
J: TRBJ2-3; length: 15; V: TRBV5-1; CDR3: CASSWPGTGEDTQYF
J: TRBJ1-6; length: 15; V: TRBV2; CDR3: CASRDLGQGSSPLHF
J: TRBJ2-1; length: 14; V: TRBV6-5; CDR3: CASRQALSYNEQFF
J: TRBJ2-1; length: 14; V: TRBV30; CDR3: CAYARGGAYNEQFF
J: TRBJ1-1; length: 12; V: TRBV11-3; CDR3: CASSTPLSEAFF
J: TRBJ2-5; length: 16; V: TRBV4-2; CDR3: CASSQETGGGQETQYF
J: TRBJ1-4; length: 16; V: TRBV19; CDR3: CASSRTTGGVGEKLFF
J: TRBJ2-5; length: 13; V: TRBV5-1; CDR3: CASSLSRVAAQYF
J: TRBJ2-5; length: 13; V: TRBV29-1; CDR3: CSVTRELRETQYF
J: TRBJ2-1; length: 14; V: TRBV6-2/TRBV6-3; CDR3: CASSGDSLYNEQFF